The clone carrying this T cell receptor beta chain was seen only a few times. Its specificity is unknown. This entry belongs to a study of beta chain features in type 1 diabetes. Study outcomes and limitations: Significant though moderate, a shortening of TCRB CDR3s appeared in all four CD4+ subsets of Type 1 diabetes patients. The naive, central memory and Treg TCRB repertoires showed an apparent similarity that was greater among patients than among healthy donors.

V was trimmed by 1 base and J by 6 bases, leaving 6 bases between them. This CDR3 has 12 amino acids. In germline, CDR1 is MGHDK, CDR2 SYGVNS. The authors reverse transcribed all of the isolated RNA, so sequencing captured expressed TCRB transcripts. The average read count of naive, central memory and regulatory T cell samples was several million. Clones were sequenced by immunoSEQ multiplex PCR, and TCRdb holds only the in-frame ones, with some missing. The repertoire holds more than 200,000 clones, with 16% as singletons. Staining for CD45RO/CCR7/CD25/CD127/CD95/CD27 allowed sorting of CD4+ naive, central memory, regulatory and stem cell-like memory cells.

Sequenced input: naive CD4+ T cells from blood. The rearrangement links TRBV25-1 to TRBJ1-2; no clear D gene. The receptor comes from a man aged 30-40 years with type 1 diabetes. The CDR3 is CASSELEDGYTF. In DNA form, the CDR3 reads TGTGCCAGCAGTGAATTAGAGGATGGCTACACCTTC.